Listed here is a single T cell receptor beta chain. A junction boundary mismatches the germline segment, possibly from a read error. The data were obtained in a study of blood T cell repertoires in COVID-19. In the study overall: COVID-19 samples from acute and convalescent phases originated in the United States, Italy and Spain. The cDNA or gDNA used as material had been derived from T cells, B-cell-depleted T cells, or PBMCs.

The CDR3 runs 11 residues. From germline, CDR1 is DFQATT and CDR2 SNEGSKA (reference sequence). Sequenced by immunoSEQ multiplex PCR; TCRdb stores in-frame clones only, minus some. The sample holds over 200,000 clones, about 90% seen once. Sequenced input: peripheral blood. V and J are TRBV20-1 and TRBJ1-2; 7 nucleotides align to TRBD1. The receptor comes from a man aged 35-49 years with active or convalescent COVID-19. CDR3 amino acids: CSARGLTGPPF. The DNA for the CDR3 is TGCAGTGCTAGAGGCCTGACAGGGCCCCCCTTC.